The 22 T cell receptor beta chains given below trace back to one sample, sequenced in a study of beta chain features in type 1 diabetes. cDNA synthesis used the whole RNA isolate, giving expressed TCRB sequences. TCRdb keeps only in-frame clones here, not all; method: immunoSEQ multiplex PCR. The sample has almost 250,000 clones; roughly an eighth are singletons. The specimen was naive CD4+ T cells from blood. These receptors were collected from a woman in her 40s in good health.

This clone appeared a few times. V and J are TRBV5-1 and TRBJ2-7; D might be TRBD1 (8 bases). From germline, CDR1 is SGHRS and CDR2 YFSETQ. Trimming shortened V by 3 bases and J by 1 base, and 14 bases separated the two germline ends. CDR3 length: 15 amino acids. Here the CDR3 DNA reads TGCGCCAGCAGCTCATACAGGGGGGGTTCCTACGAGCAGTACTTC. Amino acid sequence: CASSSYRGGSYEQYF.

This clone was seen more than once but under ten times. V usage is TRBV19 and J usage is TRBJ2-7; TRBD1 agrees at 7 bases. The ends lost 10 bases at V and 5 bases at J; junction bases unmatched: 14. Germline lookup yields CDR1 LNHDA and CDR2 SQIVND (reference sequence). There are 14 residues in the CDR3. The CDR3 nucleotides read TGTGCCACCAGACTAAGACAGGGCAAAAACGAGCAGTACTTC. Translation: CATRLRQGKNEQYF.

The J gene is TRBJ2-7, the V gene TRBV7-2; D uncertain. Deletions cut 3 bases from V and 3 bases from J, with 3 bases between. This CDR3 comprises 11 residues. CDR1 SGHTA and CDR2 FQGNSA come from the germline V gene. The CDR3 loop is CASSFHYEQYF. The DNA of the CDR3 is TGTGCCAGCAGCTTCCACTACGAGCAGTACTTC.

This clone has just a few counts. The gene calls are TRBV2 and TRBJ1-1; D may be TRBD1 (5 bases). With 6 bases removed from V and 1 base from J, the gap between germline ends came to 9 bases. The CDR3 length is 13 residues. Germline CDR1 is SNHLY and CDR2 is FYNNEI. The CDR3 region is CASSIDRNTEAFF. The CDR3 nucleotides are TGTGCCAGCAGCATAGACAGGAACACTGAAGCTTTCTTT.

V and J are TRBV9 and TRBJ2-2; possibly TRBD2 for D (5 bases). Trimming took off 1 base at V and 2 bases at J, with 15 bases between the two ends. This CDR3 spans 17 amino acids. Looked up from germline, CDR1 is SGDLS and CDR2 is YYNGEE. The CDR3 coding sequence is TGTGCCAGCAGCGTAAGCCGTGGAGCGGTAAACACCGGGGAGCTGTTTTTT. Its translation is CASSVSRGAVNTGELFF.

Ten or more counts support this clone. V and J are TRBV29-1 and TRBJ2-6, with D uncertain. The CDR3 has 12 residues. V dropped 3 bases and J dropped 7 bases, with 7 bases sitting between them. Germline V CDR1 and CDR2: SQVTM, ANQGSEA. CDR3 loop: CSVESGANVLTF. The CDR3 DNA reads as TGCAGCGTTGAGTCAGGAGCCAACGTCCTGACTTTC. Full variable domain (missing parts from reference TRBV29-1 and TRBJ2-6): SAVISQKPSRDICQRGTSLTIQCQVDSQVTMMFWYRQQPGQSLTLIATANQGSEATYESGFVIDKFPISRPNLTFSTLTVSNMSPEDSSIYLCSVESGANVLTFGAGSRLTVL.

This clone has just a few counts. This chain uses TRBV6-6 with TRBJ2-1; no clear D. The germline V gene has CDR1 MNHNY and CDR2 SVGAGI (reference sequence). The CDR3 is 13 amino acids. The germline V and J ends were trimmed by 6 bases and 5 bases, with 11 bases remaining between them. This CDR3 is CASRPGFNNEQFF. CDR3 coding DNA: TGTGCCAGCAGACCCGGTTTTAACAATGAGCAGTTCTTC.

This clone was found a few times. The chain joins TRBV19 to TRBJ1-1; TRBD1 agrees at 7 bases. J lost 5 bases, V lost 5 bases, and 5 bases had no gene match. The CDR3 consists of 13 residues. From germline, CDR1 is LNHDA and CDR2 SQIVND (reference sequence). The CDR3 DNA sequence: TGTGCCAGTAGTGGCCAGGGGGGTACTGAAGCTTTCTTT. Its protein is CASSGQGGTEAFF. Together with reference TRBV19 and TRBJ1-1, the CDR3 gives the full variable domain: DGGITQSPKYLFRKEGQNVTLSCEQNLNHDAMYWYRQDPGQGLRLIYYSQIVNDFQKGDIAEGYSVSREKKESFPLTVTSAQKNPTAFYLCASSGQGGTEAFFGQGTRLTVV.

The chain is built from TRBV19 and TRBJ2-7, with a possible D match to TRBD1 (6 bases). Trimming cost V 3 bases and J 3 bases, with 9 bases left between them. The CDR3 length is 13 residues. Germline assignment: CDR1 LNHDA and CDR2 SQIVND (reference sequence). The CDR3 coding sequence is TGTGCCAGTAGTATCGCCAGGGGCTACGAGCAGTACTTC. The encoded protein is CASSIARGYEQYF. The variable domain in full, with the rest retrieved from reference TRBV19 and TRBJ2-7, is DGGITQSPKYLFRKEGQNVTLSCEQNLNHDAMYWYRQDPGQGLRLIYYSQIVNDFQKGDIAEGYSVSREKKESFPLTVTSAQKNPTAFYLCASSIARGYEQYFGPGTRLTVT.

This rearrangement joins TRBV14 to TRBJ1-6; no reliable D call. The CDR3 has 16 residues. Deletions cut 4 bases from V and 7 bases from J, with 17 bases between. Germline V lookup: CDR1 SGHDN, CDR2 FVKESK. CDR3 DNA sequence: TGTGCCAGCAGCCTTATTACGGGGATCCGAAATTCACCCCTCCACTTT. This encodes CASSLITGIRNSPLHF.

The genes are TRBV14 and TRBJ1-4; D gene unclear. V was cut by 1 base and J by 8 bases, with 11 bases left in between. This CDR3 region has 14 residues. Germline-derived CDR1 and CDR2 are SGHDN and FVKESK. The CDR3 loop is CASSQGEIREKLFF. CDR3 nucleotide sequence: TGTGCCAGCAGCCAAGGAGAGATCCGGGAAAAACTGTTTTTT.

This clone occurred many times. The genes are TRBV18 and TRBJ2-7; D not certain. Germline CDR1 reads KGHSH; CDR2 reads LQKENI. The V gene lost 3 bases and the J gene lost 3 bases, with 9 bases spanning the gap. The CDR3 has 13 residues. CDR3 region: CASSPASSYEQYF. The CDR3 nucleotides are TGTGCCAGCTCACCTGCGTCTAGCTACGAGCAGTACTTC.

The V and J genes are TRBV10-3 and TRBJ2-3; a weak D match, TRBD1 (6 bases). Germline loops: CDR1 ENHRY, CDR2 SYGVKD. V lost 6 bases and J lost 3, with 22 bases in between. This CDR3 has 17 residues. The CDR3 DNA is TGTGCCATCAGGGATCCTCGGACAGACAAGACAACAGATACGCAGTATTTT. This encodes CAIRDPRTDKTTDTQYF.

This clone was recorded a few times. The J gene is TRBJ1-5, the V gene TRBV5-4; D may be TRBD1 (5 bases). The CDR3 covers 15 residues. V lost 1 base, J lost 0 bases, and 8 bases lay in between. CDR1 is SGHNT and CDR2 is YYREEE in the germline V gene (reference sequence). CDR3 sequence (DNA): TGTGCCAGCAGCTTGACAGGAGCTAGCAATCAGCCCCAGCATTTT. Encoded protein: CASSLTGASNQPQHF.

The chain employs TRBV19 and TRBJ1-2, with TRBD1 as a possible D gene (6 bases). The CDR3 is 15 residues long. Per germline, CDR1 LNHDA and CDR2 SQIVND (reference sequence). Trimming pared 7 bases from V and 8 bases from J, leaving 23 bases between. The CDR3 reads CASNLGTGTSFGYTF. CDR3 coding DNA: TGTGCCAGTAACCTGGGCACCGGGACAAGCTTCGGCTACACCTTC.

V is TRBV18 and J is TRBJ1-1, with D possibly matching TRBD1 (5 bases). This CDR3 region has 15 residues. V lost 0 bases, J lost 0 bases, and 8 bases lay in between. Germline-derived CDR1 and CDR2 are KGHSH and LQKENI. The CDR3 is CASSPPDRLNTEAFF. The CDR3 region has the DNA TGTGCCAGCTCACCACCTGACAGATTGAACACTGAAGCTTTCTTT.

This chain uses TRBV5-4 with TRBJ2-7; 7 nucleotides agree with TRBD1. Germline CDR1 SGHNT, CDR2 YYREEE (reference sequence). The V gene end was trimmed by 3 bases and the J gene end by 1 base; junction bases not matched to a gene: 4. The CDR3 sequence is 14 residues long. The DNA of the CDR3 is TGTGCCAGCAGCTCTAGACAGGGATCCTACGAGCAGTACTTC. It codes for CASSSRQGSYEQYF.

The chain employs TRBV11-2 and TRBJ2-5; no definite D call. The CDR3 totals 14 residues. CDR1 SGHAT and CDR2 FQNNGV come from the germline V gene. Trimming removed 4 bases at V and 0 bases at J, with 9 bases between. CDR3 nucleotide sequence: TGTGCCAGCAGCTACAGTATCGACCAAGAGACCCAGTACTTC. Protein: CASSYSIDQETQYF.

The chain employs TRBV19 and TRBJ2-3, with a weak D call TRBD1 (6 bases). V shed 5 bases and J shed 5 bases, with 17 bases lying between them. The CDR3 loop spans 15 amino acids. Germline CDR1 and CDR2: LNHDA and SQIVND (reference sequence). The CDR3 region has the DNA TGTGCCAGTAGTCCCGACAGGACCCGCTTAGATACGCAGTATTTT. As protein: CASSPDRTRLDTQYF. The whole variable domain, remainder taken from reference TRBV19 and TRBJ2-3, is DGGITQSPKYLFRKEGQNVTLSCEQNLNHDAMYWYRQDPGQGLRLIYYSQIVNDFQKGDIAEGYSVSREKKESFPLTVTSAQKNPTAFYLCASSPDRTRLDTQYFGPGTRLTVL.

This clone has a handful of counts. The chain carries TRBV10-3 and TRBJ2-5, with D perhaps TRBD2 (6 bases). Trimming removed 5 bases at V and 3 bases at J, with 16 bases between. The germline V gene has CDR1 ENHRY and CDR2 SYGVKD. CDR3 length equals 15 residues. For the CDR3, the DNA is TGTGCCATCAGTTCCCCCGTTAGCGGAAAAGAGACCCAGTACTTC. Encoded protein: CAISSPVSGKETQYF.

This clone came up a few times. The chain is built from TRBV7-2 and TRBJ2-7; TRBD1 matches 7 bases. Unmatched junction bases numbered 8, after V lost 1 base and J lost 5 bases. CDR1 and CDR2 from the germline V gene are SGHTA and FQGNSA. The CDR3 sequence is 15 residues long. The CDR3 loop reads CASSLDTGQADEQYF. The CDR3 DNA is TGTGCCAGCAGCTTAGATACCGGACAGGCGGACGAGCAGTACTTC.

The chain uses TRBV5-1 and TRBJ2-3; a possible D gene is TRBD2 (6 bases). The CDR3 covers 15 residues. V gave up 3 bases and J gave up 2 bases, with 13 bases separating them. Germline loops: CDR1 SGHRS, CDR2 YFSETQ. The CDR3 DNA reads TGCGCCAGCAGCTCGTCCGGGACTGACACAGATACGCAGTATTTT. It translates to CASSSSGTDTDTQYF.